This T cell receptor beta chain derives from a study of blood T cell repertoires in COVID-19. Study in general: Samples of COVID-19 (acute and convalescent) were obtained from the United States, Italy and Spain.

The trim removed 1 base at V and 5 bases at J, leaving 13 bases unmatched. The CDR3 has 17 residues. Germline values: CDR1 GTSNPN, CDR2 SVGIG (reference sequence). Per the original methods: Amplification from reference gene primers served as the basis for estimated nucleated cell counts. Assay used: immunoSEQ multiplex PCR; TCRdb lists only in-frame clones, some missing. For V, J and clone size, that table is used; D and trimming come from the DNA. The profile shows 300,000 or so clones, more than 85% of them singletons. This clonotype originated in a man between 70 and 80 years old with acute or convalescent COVID-19. This rearrangement joins TRBV30 to TRBJ2-5; 10 bases are shared with TRBD1. Material: peripheral blood. CDR3 bases: TGTGCCTGGAGTGGTTGGGGGACAGGGGTTATCTTGGAGACCCAGTACTTC. This gives the protein CAWSGWGTGVILETQYF.